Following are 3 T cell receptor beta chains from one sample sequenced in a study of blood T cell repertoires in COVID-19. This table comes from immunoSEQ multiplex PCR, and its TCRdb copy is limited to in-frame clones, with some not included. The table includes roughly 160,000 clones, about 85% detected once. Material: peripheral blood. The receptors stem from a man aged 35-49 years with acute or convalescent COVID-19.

CDR3 coding DNA: TGTGCCAGCAGCTTAGAAGGCGGTCCCTCTGGAAACACCATATATTTT. It is translated as CASSLEGGPSGNTIYF. The chain uses TRBV11-3 and TRBJ1-3, with unresolved D. V lost 0 bases, J lost 0 bases, and 9 bases lay in between. CDR3 length: 16 residues. Germline V lookup: CDR1 SGHNT, CDR2 YENEEA. The full variable domain, completed using reference TRBV11-3 and TRBJ1-3, is EAGVVQSPRYKIIEKKQPVAFWCNPISGHNTLYWYLQNLGQGPELLIRYENEEAVDDSQLPKDRFSAERLKGVDSTLKIQPAELGDSAVYLCASSLEGGPSGNTIYFGEGSWLTVV.

The CDR3 DNA sequence: TGTGCCATCAGTGGGGTACAGCAGGGGATGGGGGATACGCAGTATTTT. Translating gives CAISGVQQGMGDTQYF. The chain joins TRBV10-3 to TRBJ2-3; weak D call: TRBD1 (6 bases). The CDR3 consists of 16 residues. Germline assignment: CDR1 ENHRY and CDR2 SYGVKD. Trimming left V 4 bases short and J 6 bases short, with 20 bases between.

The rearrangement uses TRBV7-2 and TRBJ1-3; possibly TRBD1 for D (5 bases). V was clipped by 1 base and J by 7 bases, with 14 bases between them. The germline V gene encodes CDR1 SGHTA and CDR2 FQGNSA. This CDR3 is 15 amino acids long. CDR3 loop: CASSLVGDFQNTIYF. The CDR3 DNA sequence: TGTGCCAGCAGCTTAGTTGGGGACTTTCAGAACACCATATATTTT.